This T cell receptor beta chain was profiled in a study of cytomegalovirus exposure and HLA in healthy donors. From germline, CDR1 is MNHEY and CDR2 SMNVEV (reference sequence). This CDR3 is built from 14 residues. The germline V and J ends were trimmed by 0 bases and 4 bases, with 10 bases remaining between them. Study results and caveats: An analysis was carried out later, and it reportedly showed fewer N-insertions in an Asian-associated ancestry cluster than the approximately 670-donor mean. Most subjects had HLA-A and HLA-B alleles reportedly predicted accurately by TCR beta sequences.

Only a few counts were recorded for this clone. Its antigen is unidentified. Vbeta (60) and Jbeta (13) primers were used in the PCR. TCRdb's copy holds only in-frame clones and misses some; the assay was immunoSEQ multiplex PCR. Here the sample spans over 100,000 clones, about 77% being singletons. This clonotype was obtained from a woman aged 40-49 years in good health and CMV-seronegative. Specimen: PBMCs. The chain links TRBV27 to TRBJ2-7; D perhaps matches TRBD2 (6 bases). The CDR3 DNA reads as TGTGCCAGCAGTTTATCGGGACTTGCTTACGAGCAGTACTTC. Its translation is CASSLSGLAYEQYF.